This paragraph covers one TCR beta chain sequence. Data came from immunoSEQ multiplex PCR; TCRdb stores just in-frame clones and leaves some out. The repertoire holds roughly 230,000 clones, with roughly 84% as singletons. The source of the sample is a study of blood T cell repertoires in COVID-19. The sequenced material came from PBMCs or T cells enriched from blood (not recorded which). This receptor was identified in a woman aged 45-65 years who had been exposed to COVID-19.

The CDR3 loop is CASSHLSTGNADTQYF. The CDR3 DNA reads TGTGCCAGCAGCCATCTATCGACAGGGAACGCAGATACGCAGTATTTT. The chain recombines TRBV14 with TRBJ2-3, with TRBD1 matching over 7 bases. The CDR3 has 16 residues. J gave up 4 bases and V 3 bases, and 10 bases lay outside the gene matches. Germline values: CDR1 SGHDN, CDR2 FVKESK.